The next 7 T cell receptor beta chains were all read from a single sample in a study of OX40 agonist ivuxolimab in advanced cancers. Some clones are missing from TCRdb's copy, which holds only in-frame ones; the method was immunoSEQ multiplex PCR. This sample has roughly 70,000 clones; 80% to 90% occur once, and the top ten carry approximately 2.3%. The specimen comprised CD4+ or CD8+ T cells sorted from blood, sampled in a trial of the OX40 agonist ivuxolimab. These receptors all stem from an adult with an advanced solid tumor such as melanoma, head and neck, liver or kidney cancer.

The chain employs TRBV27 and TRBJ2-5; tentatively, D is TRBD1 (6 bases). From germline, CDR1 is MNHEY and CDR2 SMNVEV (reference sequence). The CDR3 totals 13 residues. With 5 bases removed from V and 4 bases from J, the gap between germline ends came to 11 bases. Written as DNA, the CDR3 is TGTGCCAGCAGTCCGGGACAATCAGAGACCCAGTACTTC. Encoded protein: CASSPGQSETQYF.

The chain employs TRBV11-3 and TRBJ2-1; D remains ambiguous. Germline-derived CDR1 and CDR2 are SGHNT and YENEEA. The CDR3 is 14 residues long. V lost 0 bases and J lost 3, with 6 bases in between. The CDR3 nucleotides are TGTGCCAGCAGCTTAGAGCTGGGCTACAATGAGCAGTTCTTC. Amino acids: CASSLELGYNEQFF.

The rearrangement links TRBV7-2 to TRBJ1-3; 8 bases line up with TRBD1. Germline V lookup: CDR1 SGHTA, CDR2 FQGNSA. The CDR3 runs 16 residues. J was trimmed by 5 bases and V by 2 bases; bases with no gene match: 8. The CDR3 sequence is CASSLFGQGLRNTIYF. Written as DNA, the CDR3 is TGTGCCAGCAGCTTATTCGGACAGGGATTAAGAAACACCATATATTTT.

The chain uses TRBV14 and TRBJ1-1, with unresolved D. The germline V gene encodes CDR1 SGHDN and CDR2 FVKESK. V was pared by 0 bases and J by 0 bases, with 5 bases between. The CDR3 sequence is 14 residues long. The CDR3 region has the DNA TGTGCCAGCAGCCAAGATGGAGTGAACACTGAAGCTTTCTTT. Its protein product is CASSQDGVNTEAFF.

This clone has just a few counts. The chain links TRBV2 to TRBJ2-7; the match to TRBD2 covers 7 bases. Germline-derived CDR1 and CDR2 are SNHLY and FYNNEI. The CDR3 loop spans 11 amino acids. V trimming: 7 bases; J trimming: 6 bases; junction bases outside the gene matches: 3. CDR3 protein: CASISGPEQYF. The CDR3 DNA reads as TGTGCCAGCATTAGCGGGCCCGAGCAGTACTTC.

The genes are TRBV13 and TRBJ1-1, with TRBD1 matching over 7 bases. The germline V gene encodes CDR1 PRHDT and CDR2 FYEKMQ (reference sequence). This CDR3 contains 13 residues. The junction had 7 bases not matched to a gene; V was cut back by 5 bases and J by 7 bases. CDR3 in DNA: TGTGCCAGCAGCCCGAACAGGGGAAGTGAAGCTTTCTTT. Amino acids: CASSPNRGSEAFF.

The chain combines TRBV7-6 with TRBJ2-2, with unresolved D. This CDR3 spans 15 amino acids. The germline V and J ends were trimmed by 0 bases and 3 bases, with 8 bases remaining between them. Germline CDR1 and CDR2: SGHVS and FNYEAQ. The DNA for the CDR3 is TGTGCCAGCAGCTTAGCCGGACCACACACCGGGGAGCTGTTTTTT. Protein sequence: CASSLAGPHTGELFF. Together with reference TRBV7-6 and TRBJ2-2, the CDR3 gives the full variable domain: GAGVSQSPRYKVTKRGQDVALRCDPISGHVSLYWYRQALGQGPEFLTYFNYEAQQDKSGLPNDRFSAERPEGSISTLTIQRTEQRDSAMYRCASSLAGPHTGELFFGEGSRLTVL.